This TCR beta chain stems from a study of PD-1 blockade in mismatch repair-deficient tumors. The wider study: Patients had over 10 mismatch repair-deficient cancer types, all previously treated and progressing.

This CDR3 spans 17 amino acids. Germline assignment: CDR1 SGHAT and CDR2 FQNNGV. V lost 3 bases and J 0 bases, leaving 15 bases between the germline ends. This clone was counted only a few times. The method was immunoSEQ multiplex PCR; TCRdb's version includes in-frame clones alone and lacks a portion of them. This sample has some 100,000 clones, with approximately 80% found just once. This specimen consisted of peripheral blood, obtained roughly 35 weeks after starting pembrolizumab. This chain joins TRBV11-2 and TRBJ2-1; D may be TRBD2 (5 bases). This sequence was found in an adult with mismatch repair-deficient cancer. CDR3 in DNA: TGTGCCAGCAGCTTCAGGTATAGCGTAAGCTCCTACAATGAGCAGTTCTTC. Its protein is CASSFRYSVSSYNEQFF.